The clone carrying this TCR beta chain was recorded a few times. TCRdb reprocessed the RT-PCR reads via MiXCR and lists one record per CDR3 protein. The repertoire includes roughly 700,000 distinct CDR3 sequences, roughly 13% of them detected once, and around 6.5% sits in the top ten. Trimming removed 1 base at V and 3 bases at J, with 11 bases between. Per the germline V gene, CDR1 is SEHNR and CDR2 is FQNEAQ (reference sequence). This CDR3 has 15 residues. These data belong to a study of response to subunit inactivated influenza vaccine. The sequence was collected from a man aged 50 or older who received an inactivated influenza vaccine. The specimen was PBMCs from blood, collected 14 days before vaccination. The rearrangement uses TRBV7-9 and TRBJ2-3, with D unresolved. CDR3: CASSLGVFMTDTQYF. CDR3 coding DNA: TGTGCCAGCAGCTTAGGGGTCTTTATGACAGATACGCAGTATTTT.